A selection of T cell receptor beta chains follows, all from one sample in a study of T cell repertoires in cytomegalovirus infection. These TCRs are of unknown antigen specificity. TCRdb analysed the reads with MiXCR anew, one entry per CDR3 protein. The sample contains around 230,000 distinct CDR3 sequences, about 39% of which appear only once. The material was CD8+ T cells from cultured PBMCs, obtained from culture after CMV antigen stimulation. Receptors were obtained from a human donor in good health (CMV status not recorded). Some clones in this sample may be carry-over from other donors' samples. CDR3s include the opening cysteine and the closing phenylalanine or tryptophan. Fields, in order: D gene, V gene, CDR3 length, clone size, J gene, CDR3 protein, CDR3 DNA. A D gene is named only where the DNA matches it firmly. The size field is filled for only some rows; it gives once, few, many or a size class.

TRBD2	TRBV29-1	15	NA	TRBJ2-7	CSVVGRAGVNYEQYF	TGCAGCGTTGTCGGGAGGGCGGGAGTGAACTACGAGCAGTACTTC
NA	TRBV6-1	11	NA	TRBJ1-2	CASSEKDGYTF	TGTGCCAGCAGTGAAAAGGATGGCTACACCTTC
NA	TRBV7-9	13	few	TRBJ2-7	CATSSKRGDEQYF	TGTGCCACATCCAGTAAGAGGGGTGACGAGCAGTACTTC
NA	TRBV27	16	few	TRBJ2-7	CASSPALGDVSYEQYF	TGTGCCAGCAGTCCAGCCCTTGGGGACGTCTCCTACGAGCAGTACTTC
TRBD2	TRBV3-1	20	few	TRBJ2-1	CASSQDGGPVLAGRYNEQFF	TGTGCCAGCAGCCAAGATGGAGGTCCGGTACTAGCGGGGCGATACAATGAGCAGTTCTTC
NA	TRBV28	15	few	TRBJ2-3	CASSPQTASTDTQYF	TGTGCCAGCAGTCCGCAGACAGCTAGCACAGATACGCAGTATTTT
TRBD1	TRBV4-1	16	few	TRBJ1-2	CASSQGTGTGIYGYTF	TGCGCCAGCAGCCAGGGAACCGGGACAGGGATCTATGGCTACACCTTC
TRBD2	TRBV19	16	NA	TRBJ2-3	CASSIRLAGVTDTQYF	TGTGCCAGTAGTATCAGACTAGCGGGAGTAACAGATACGCAGTATTTT
NA	TRBV7-6	15	NA	TRBJ2-5	CASSLVAGTMETQYF	TGTGCCAGCAGCTTAGTGGCCGGGACGATGGAGACCCAGTACTTC
NA	TRBV7-2	12	NA	TRBJ1-2	CASSLWDNGYTF	TGTGCCAGCAGCTTGTGGGACAACGGCTACACCTTC
TRBD2	TRBV7-6	17	many	TRBJ2-5	CASSLASLAGGPATQYF	TGTGCCAGCAGCTTAGCATCGCTAGCGGGAGGGCCTGCGACCCAGTACTTC
TRBD1	TRBV11-1	14	NA	TRBJ1-2	CASSFDGTAAGYTF	TGTGCCAGCAGCTTTGACGGGACAGCTGCGGGCTACACCTTC
NA	TRBV11-2	15	NA	TRBJ1-1	CASSPDSRVNTEAFF	TGTGCCAGCAGTCCGGACAGCCGGGTGAACACTGAAGCTTTCTTT
NA	TRBV7-8	18	few	TRBJ1-1	CASSYDPGNFIMNTEAFF	TGTGCCAGCAGCTATGACCCAGGGAATTTTATCATGAACACTGAAGCTTTCTTT
NA	TRBV19	14	few	TRBJ2-1	CASSRASLHNEQFF	TGTGCCAGTAGTCGGGCTAGCCTCCACAATGAGCAGTTCTTC
TRBD1	TRBV29-1	12	many	TRBJ1-1	CSGWGQGSEAFF	TGCAGCGGATGGGGACAGGGCTCTGAAGCTTTCTTT
NA	TRBV20-1	15	NA	TRBJ2-4	CSVPLGLLAKNIQYF	TGCAGTGTCCCCCTCGGGCTTTTAGCCAAAAACATTCAGTACTTC
NA	TRBV27	14	few	TRBJ2-7	CASSFRGSAYEQYF	TGTGCCAGCAGTTTTAGGGGATCGGCCTACGAGCAGTACTTC
TRBD2	TRBV27	15	NA	TRBJ2-1	CASSFPGGGYNEQFF	TGTGCCAGCAGCTTCCCAGGCGGGGGTTACAATGAGCAGTTCTTC
NA	TRBV7-3	17	NA	TRBJ2-1	CASSLTDAIEDANEQFF	TGTGCCAGCAGCTTAACGGATGCCATCGAAGATGCCAATGAGCAGTTCTTC
TRBD2	TRBV29-1	15	NA	TRBJ2-7	CSVYLAGGTSYEQYF	TGCAGCGTTTACCTAGCGGGAGGGACCTCCTACGAGCAGTACTTC
NA	TRBV2	15	NA	TRBJ2-2	CASSEWRLQTGELFF	TGTGCCAGCAGTGAATGGAGACTACAAACCGGGGAGCTGTTTTTT
TRBD2	TRBV7-6	19	few	TRBJ2-3	CASSLAGMRLAGVSDTQYF	TGTGCCAGCAGCTTAGCCGGGATGCGACTAGCGGGAGTGTCAGATACGCAGTATTTT
NA	TRBV11-2	18	few	TRBJ2-1	CASSFPRSGTSSYNEQFF	TGTGCCAGCAGCTTCCCCCGGTCGGGAACGAGCTCCTACAATGAGCAGTTCTTC
NA	TRBV28	12	many	TRBJ2-1	CASTPQRGKQFF	TGTGCCAGCACTCCTCAGCGAGGGAAGCAGTTCTTC
NA	TRBV7-6	13	many	TRBJ2-7	CASSPGQLYEQYF	TGTGCCAGCAGCCCCGGACAACTCTACGAGCAGTACTTC
NA	TRBV7-9	13	NA	TRBJ1-1	CASMGTLNTEAFF	TGTGCCAGCATGGGGACATTGAACACTGAAGCTTTCTTT
NA	TRBV7-3	13	few	TRBJ1-6	CASSLGTESPLHF	TGTGCCAGCAGCTTAGGAACAGAGTCACCCCTCCACTTT
NA	TRBV7-9	13	NA	TRBJ2-1	CASSSGGPSEQFF	TGTGCCAGCAGTTCTGGGGGACCGAGTGAGCAGTTCTTC
TRBD2	TRBV27	17	few	TRBJ2-1	CASSPYPTSGRNGEQFF	TGTGCCAGCAGTCCCTACCCGACTAGCGGGAGAAATGGTGAGCAGTTCTTC
NA	TRBV6-1	15	NA	TRBJ2-2	CASSEAPTFTGELFF	TGTGCCAGCAGTGAAGCCCCCACTTTCACCGGGGAGCTGTTTTTT
TRBD2	TRBV7-2	16	NA	TRBJ2-7	CASSLVQRGRSYEQYF	TGTGCCAGCAGCTTAGTTCAGCGGGGCCGATCCTACGAGCAGTACTTC
NA	TRBV27	14	NA	TRBJ1-2	CASSLSGGSRGYTF	TGTGCCAGCAGTTTATCGGGAGGGAGTCGTGGCTACACCTTC
TRBD2	TRBV24-1	15	few	TRBJ2-3	CATSDPSGEGDTQYF	TGTGCCACCAGTGATCCTAGCGGGGAGGGAGATACGCAGTATTTT
TRBD2	TRBV2	18	NA	TRBJ2-3	CASSEAGASGDPTDTQYF	TGTGCCAGCAGTGAAGCGGGGGCTAGCGGGGACCCCACAGATACGCAGTATTTT
TRBD1	TRBV7-8	16	many	TRBJ2-1	CASSLELTGDFNEQFF	TGTGCCAGCAGCTTAGAGTTGACAGGGGACTTCAATGAGCAGTTCTTC
TRBD2	TRBV7-8	19	many	TRBJ2-3	CASSSSLGYSGRATDTQYF	TGTGCCAGCAGTTCCTCTTTGGGTTATAGCGGGAGAGCGACAGATACGCAGTATTTT
TRBD2	TRBV27	16	many	TRBJ2-3	CASSPNGGARTDTQYF	TGTGCCAGCAGTCCCAACGGGGGGGCAAGGACAGATACGCAGTATTTT
NA	TRBV7-8	15	NA	TRBJ2-3	CASSLRFLSTDTQYF	TGTGCCAGCAGCTTAAGGTTCCTTAGCACAGATACGCAGTATTTT
NA	TRBV7-9	13	few	TRBJ1-1	CASSRTDYTEAFF	TGTGCCAGCAGCCGGACAGACTACACTGAAGCTTTCTTT
TRBD2	TRBV9	15	NA	TRBJ2-7	CASSRGDSTPHEQYF	TGTGCCAGCAGTCGGGGGGACTCGACGCCGCACGAGCAGTACTTC
TRBD2	TRBV12-3/TRBV12-4	15	NA	TRBJ2-1	CASRPGGSSYNEQFF	TGTGCCAGCAGGCCGGGGGGGAGCTCCTACAATGAGCAGTTCTTC
TRBD2	TRBV4-2	17	few	TRBJ2-5	CASSQELAGVVWETQYF	TGTGCCAGCAGCCAAGAGCTAGCGGGAGTGGTTTGGGAGACCCAGTACTTC
TRBD2	TRBV20-1	15	NA	TRBJ2-5	CSALPTSGGQETQYF	TGCAGTGCTCTACCGACTAGCGGGGGACAAGAGACCCAGTACTTC
TRBD1	TRBV7-3	13	few	TRBJ1-4	CASSGQGGEKLFF	TGTGCCAGCAGCGGGCAGGGGGGCGAAAAACTGTTTTTT
NA	TRBV7-6	12	few	TRBJ2-2	CASSRNTGELFF	TGTGCCAGCAGCCGTAACACCGGGGAGCTGTTTTTT
NA	TRBV11-2	15	NA	TRBJ2-2	CASSLDPFRTGELFF	TGTGCCAGCAGCTTAGACCCCTTTCGGACCGGGGAGCTGTTTTTT
NA	TRBV7-9	14	many	TRBJ2-1	CASSLGSPDNEQFF	TGTGCCAGCAGCTTAGGTAGTCCCGACAATGAGCAGTTCTTC
NA	TRBV19	16	NA	TRBJ1-1	CASSKTPSRTDTEAFF	TGTGCCAGTAGTAAAACCCCGTCCAGGACGGACACTGAAGCTTTCTTT
NA	TRBV7-9	15	NA	TRBJ1-4	CASSSIQGGKEKLFF	TGTGCCAGCAGCTCTATACAGGGCGGCAAAGAAAAACTGTTTTTT
NA	TRBV27	15	NA	TRBJ2-7	CASSFGQGGTYEQYF	TGTGCCAGCAGTTTCGGGCAGGGGGGCACCTACGAGCAGTACTTC
NA	TRBV6-1	14	NA	TRBJ1-1	CASIASQDGTEAFF	TGTGCCAGCATTGCGTCCCAGGACGGCACTGAAGCTTTCTTT
NA	TRBV19	12	NA	TRBJ2-1	CASSPGAIEQFF	TGTGCCAGTAGTCCGGGGGCTATCGAGCAGTTCTTC
TRBD1	TRBV7-8	17	few	TRBJ2-7	CASSYPAVGRGRNEQYF	TGTGCCAGCAGCTACCCCGCGGTGGGAAGGGGGCGAAACGAGCAGTACTTC
TRBD2	TRBV7-9	16	NA	TRBJ2-1	CASSQGLAGTYNEQFF	TGTGCCAGCAGCCAAGGACTAGCGGGAACCTACAATGAGCAGTTCTTC
NA	TRBV4-1	15	NA	TRBJ1-5	CASSQDRTTDQPQHF	TGCGCCAGCAGCCAAGATCGGACAACGGACCAGCCCCAGCATTTT
TRBD2	TRBV20-1	16	NA	TRBJ2-3	CSASGASGRPTDTQYF	TGCAGTGCTAGTGGGGCTAGCGGGAGGCCCACAGATACGCAGTATTTT
NA	TRBV11-1	16	few	TRBJ2-6	CASSYGILIGGNVLTF	TGTGCCAGCAGCTACGGGATTTTGATAGGAGGCAACGTCCTGACTTTC
NA	TRBV11-2	14	few	TRBJ2-3	CASSRRVGTDTQYF	TGTGCCAGCAGCAGGCGGGTGGGGACAGATACGCAGTATTTT
TRBD2	TRBV4-1	16	few	TRBJ2-5	CASSPTSGEPPETQYF	TGCGCCAGCAGCCCTACTAGCGGGGAACCTCCGGAGACCCAGTACTTC